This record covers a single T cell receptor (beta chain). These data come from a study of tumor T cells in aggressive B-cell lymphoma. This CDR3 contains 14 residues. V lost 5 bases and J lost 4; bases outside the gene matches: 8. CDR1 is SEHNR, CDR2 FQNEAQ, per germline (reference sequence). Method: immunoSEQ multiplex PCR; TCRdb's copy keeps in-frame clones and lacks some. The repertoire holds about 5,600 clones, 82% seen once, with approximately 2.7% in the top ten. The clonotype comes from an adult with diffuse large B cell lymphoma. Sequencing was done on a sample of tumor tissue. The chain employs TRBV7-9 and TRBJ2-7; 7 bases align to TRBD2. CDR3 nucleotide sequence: TGTGCCAGCAGCCGTAGCGGGCCGGCTTACGAGCAGTACTTC. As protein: CASSRSGPAYEQYF.